Following are 24 T cell receptor beta chains from one sample sequenced in a study of blood T cell repertoires in COVID-19. Profiled with immunoSEQ multiplex PCR; TCRdb holds only in-frame clones, not every one. The sample has around 50,000 clones; less than 85% are singletons. Sequencing was carried out using peripheral blood. The receptors shown here come from a human donor in a cohort sampled during active COVID-19.

The rearrangement links TRBV3-1 (or the pseudogene TRBV3-2) to TRBJ2-7, with D tentatively TRBD1 (6 bases). Per germline, CDR1 LGHDT and CDR2 YNNKEL (reference sequence). The CDR3 runs 13 residues. With 8 bases removed from V and 5 bases from J, the gap between germline ends came to 16 bases. This CDR3 is CASRPGAGDEQYF. As DNA, the CDR3 is TGTGCCAGCCGCCCAGGGGCAGGCGACGAGCAGTACTTC.

The J gene is TRBJ2-7, the V gene TRBV7-2, with D uncertain. Trimming cost V 8 bases and J 3 bases, with 8 bases left between them. The CDR3 extends over 11 amino acids. Per the germline V gene, CDR1 is SGHTA and CDR2 is FQGNSA. The DNA of the CDR3 is TGTGCCAGCCAAGCCTACTACGAGCAGTACTTC. It is translated as CASQAYYEQYF.

In this sample, this clone turned up once. J is TRBJ2-1 and V is TRBV5-1; 9 nucleotides line up with TRBD1. CDR3 length: 15 amino acids. Germline V gene lookup returns CDR1 SGHRS and CDR2 YFSETQ. Germline trimming cut 2 bases from V and 5 bases from J; bases unmatched to any gene: 5. CDR3 nucleotides: TGCGCCAGCAGCTTAGGGGGACAGGGCAACAATGAGCAGTTCTTC. It codes for CASSLGGQGNNEQFF.

The V call is TRBV6-4, the J call TRBJ1-2; D ambiguous. Germline V lookup: CDR1 MRHNA, CDR2 SNTAGT. The CDR3 length is 13 residues. Trimming stripped 3 bases from V and 8 bases from J, with 13 bases between. Here the CDR3 DNA reads TGTGCCAGCAGTGATAACCGGGGTTTGGGCTACACCTTC. Protein: CASSDNRGLGYTF.

This clone has just one count. This chain connects TRBV11-2 to TRBJ1-2; tentative D call: TRBD1 (5 bases). The V gene lost 5 bases and the J gene lost 4 bases, with 11 bases spanning the gap. The CDR3 contains 13 residues. Germline lookup yields CDR1 SGHAT and CDR2 FQNNGV. As DNA, the CDR3 is TGTGCCAGCAGCCCCGGGACTGTCTATGGCTACACCTTC. Amino acid sequence: CASSPGTVYGYTF.

J is TRBJ2-7 and V is TRBV27, with unresolved D. Germline V gene sequence: CDR1 MNHEY, CDR2 SMNVEV (reference sequence). The V and J ends lost 5 bases and 5 bases respectively, with 16 bases between them. This CDR3 has 14 residues. The CDR3 is CASSPSQKWDEQYF. The CDR3 bases are TGTGCCAGCAGTCCGTCACAGAAATGGGACGAGCAGTACTTC.

This chain uses TRBV18 with TRBJ1-2, with D possibly TRBD1 on 5 matching bases. The germline CDR1 and CDR2 sequences are KGHSH and LQKENI. The CDR3 is made up of 14 amino acids. Trimming took 2 bases from V and 2 from J, leaving 9 bases between them. CDR3 nucleotide sequence: TGTGCCAGCTCACCATCGGGACTCAACTATGGCTACACCTTC. It codes for CASSPSGLNYGYTF.

This chain links TRBV5-8 with TRBJ1-5; 7 nucleotides align to TRBD1. Trimming removed 4 bases from V and 10 bases from J; junction bases left unmatched: 17. The length of the CDR3 is 16 residues. The V gene's germline CDR1 is SGHTS and CDR2 YDEGEE. The CDR3 DNA follows: TGTGCCAGCAGCCCCCCGTCCGGACAGGCCCTTAAACCCCAGCATTTT. Residues: CASSPPSGQALKPQHF. Supplemented by reference TRBV5-8 and TRBJ1-5, the full variable domain reads EAGVTQSPTHLIKTRGQQATLRCSPISGHTSVYWYQQALGLGLQFLLWYDEGEERNRGNFPPRFSGRQFPNYSSELNVNALELEDSALYLCASSPPSGQALKPQHFGDGTRLSIL.

A single count supports this clone. This sequence joins TRBV12-3 or TRBV12-4 and TRBJ1-1, with 7 bases matching TRBD1. The CDR3 is 13 amino acids. J gave up 5 bases and V 7 bases, and 7 bases lay outside the gene matches. CDR3 protein: CASTTTGRTEAFF. The CDR3 bases are TGTGCCAGCACCACGACAGGGAGGACTGAAGCTTTCTTT.

As regards this clone: One end of the junction is discordant with germline, which a read error may explain. The V call is TRBV5-5, the J call TRBJ1-5; TRBD1 might be the D (5 bases). The CDR3 has 14 residues. Germline-derived CDR1 and CDR2 are SGHKS and YYEKEE (reference sequence). Written as DNA, the CDR3 is TGTGCCCGCAGCTTGGGGGGGGGCAATCAGCCCCAGCATTTT. It yields the protein CARSLGGGNQPQHF.

The CDR3: CATHSSSTRTEAFF. The CDR3 region has the DNA TGTGCCACCCATTCTTCCTCGACGCGGACTGAAGCTTTCTTT. V is TRBV5-6 and J is TRBJ1-1; D is unresolved. This CDR3 has 14 residues. Trimming left V 9 bases short and J 5 bases short, with 20 bases between. Germline assignment: CDR1 SGHDT and CDR2 YYEEEE.

The V call is TRBV5-8, the J call TRBJ1-1; D unresolved. The CDR3 loop spans 13 amino acids. With 2 bases removed from V and 3 bases from J, the gap between germline ends came to 8 bases. The germline V gene encodes CDR1 SGHTS and CDR2 YDEGEE. The CDR3 here is CASSFTGYTEAFF. CDR3 nucleotide sequence: TGTGCCAGCAGCTTTACCGGTTACACTGAAGCTTTCTTT.

This clone was counted a single time. The V gene is TRBV5-4, the J gene TRBJ1-1; D not certain. Trimming took off 1 base at V and 1 base at J, with 5 bases between the two ends. Germline V gives CDR1 SGHNT, CDR2 YYREEE (reference sequence). The CDR3 extends over 13 amino acids. In DNA form, the CDR3 reads TGTGCCAGCAGCTTGTCCAGGAACACTGAAGCTTTCTTT. The encoded protein is CASSLSRNTEAFF.

The chain joins TRBV30 to TRBJ1-6; D is unclear. Trimming removed 3 bases at V and 4 bases at J, with 7 bases between. The CDR3 is made up of 13 amino acids. Germline CDR1 reads GTSNPN; CDR2 reads SVGIG (reference sequence). The CDR3 sequence is CAWSTEYNSPLHF. The CDR3 region has the DNA TGTGCCTGGAGCACAGAATATAATTCACCCCTCCACTTT.

For the CDR3, the DNA is TGTGCCAGCAGCCCGGCGGGGACCCCCTTCTATGGCTACACCTTC. Protein: CASSPAGTPFYGYTF. The V call is TRBV4-2, the J call TRBJ1-2, with D possibly matching TRBD1 (5 bases). Germline CDR1 and CDR2: LGHNA and YNFKEQ. The V end was cut by 4 bases, the J end by 4 bases, with 16 bases between. CDR3 length: 15 amino acids.

This sequence joins TRBV6-2 or TRBV6-3 and TRBJ2-1; 9 bases agree with TRBD2. V was clipped by 4 bases and J by 4 bases; unmatched bases: 5. There are 15 residues in the CDR3. The germline V gene encodes CDR1 MNHEY and CDR2 SVGEGT. CDR3 sequence: CASSSGTSRYNEQFF. The CDR3 nucleotides are TGTGCCAGCAGTTCCGGGACTAGCAGATACAATGAGCAGTTCTTC.

The chain recombines TRBV20-1 with TRBJ1-5, with TRBD1 matching over 9 bases. This CDR3 has 14 amino acids. CDR1 DFQATT and CDR2 SNEGSKA come from the germline V gene (reference sequence). Trimming at V came to 3 bases and at J to 11 bases, leaving 11 bases not matched to a gene. This CDR3 is CSASPDRGVRAQHF. The CDR3 DNA sequence: TGCAGTGCTAGTCCTGACAGGGGGGTTCGGGCCCAGCATTTT.

The genes are TRBV5-1 and TRBJ1-5; a weak D match, TRBD1 (5 bases). V shed 0 bases and J shed 6 bases, with 13 bases lying between them. CDR1 is SGHRS, CDR2 YFSETQ, per germline. The CDR3 is made up of 15 amino acids. CDR3 DNA: TGCGCCAGCAGCTTGGGGGGGGTCGGAACTCAGCCCCAGCATTTT. Protein sequence: CASSLGGVGTQPQHF.

V usage is TRBV9 and J usage is TRBJ1-2; maybe TRBD1 (5 bases). The CDR3 is 15 amino acids. V was trimmed by 4 bases and J by 4 bases, leaving 17 bases between them. Germline V gene sequence: CDR1 SGDLS, CDR2 YYNGEE. The CDR3 region has the DNA TGTGCCAGCAGCCCCCAGGGTGGGGTAGTCTATGGCTACACCTTC. It encodes CASSPQGGVVYGYTF. Combining the CDR3 with reference TRBV9 and TRBJ1-2 gives the whole variable domain DSGVTQTPKHLITATGQRVTLRCSPRSGDLSVYWYQQSLDQGLQFLIQYYNGEERAKGNILERFSAQQFPDLHSELNLSSLELGDSALYFCASSPQGGVVYGYTFGSGTRLTVV.

The CDR3 DNA reads TGTGCCAGTAGGACTAGCGGGGGCACAGATACGCAGTATTTT. The encoded protein is CASRTSGGTDTQYF. This chain uses TRBV19 with TRBJ2-3; 11 nucleotides align to TRBD2. The CDR3 loop spans 14 amino acids. Unmatched junction bases numbered 0, after V lost 6 bases and J lost 1 base. CDR1 and CDR2 (germline): LNHDA, SQIVND (reference sequence).

V gene TRBV7-9 combines with J gene TRBJ1-6; D is perhaps TRBD1 (5 bases). V shed 5 bases and J shed 8 bases, with 13 bases lying between them. The CDR3 runs 14 residues. Germline CDR1 is SEHNR and CDR2 is FQNEAQ (reference sequence). CDR3 coding DNA: TGTGCCAGCAGCCGTGGGACTTCTGATTCACCCCTCCACTTT. Amino acid sequence: CASSRGTSDSPLHF.

The V gene is TRBV12-5, the J gene TRBJ1-3; D not resolved. This CDR3 spans 14 amino acids. From germline, CDR1 is LGHNT and CDR2 FRNRAP. V was pared by 0 bases and J by 3 bases, with 6 bases between. CDR3 sequence reads: CASGLVHDGNTIYF. As DNA, the CDR3 is TGTGCTAGTGGTTTGGTACATGATGGAAACACCATATATTTT.

The V and J genes are TRBV6-2 or TRBV6-3 and TRBJ1-3; no reliable D call. V dropped 6 bases and J dropped 4 bases, with 10 bases sitting between them. The CDR3 is 13 residues long. Germline CDR1 reads MNHEY; CDR2 reads SVGEGT. This CDR3 reads CASSRTNGNTIYF. CDR3 in DNA: TGTGCCAGCAGCAGGACTAACGGAAACACCATATATTTT.

The chain joins TRBV27 to TRBJ2-1; 9 bases are a match to TRBD2. V trimming: 5 bases; J trimming: 3 bases; junction bases outside the gene matches: 11. CDR1 is MNHEY, CDR2 SMNVEV, per germline (reference sequence). There are 17 residues in the CDR3. In DNA form, the CDR3 reads TGTGCCAGCAGTCTCATAGCGGGGGCCCGATTCTACAATGAGCAGTTCTTC. It is translated as CASSLIAGARFYNEQFF.